The entry below gives a single T cell receptor (beta chain) sequence along with its context. Its antigen is still unknown. The CDR3 contains 14 residues. Germline V lookup: CDR1 SGHRS, CDR2 YFSETQ. Between the trimmed V and J ends, which lost 1 base and 7 bases, there was a span of 14 bases. The sample is drawn from a study of cytomegalovirus exposure and HLA in healthy donors. General observations from the study: What was likely a sequencing artifact was a cluster of highly shared sequence variants.

Vbeta (60) and Jbeta (13) primers were used in the PCR. Clones were sequenced by immunoSEQ multiplex PCR, and TCRdb holds only the in-frame ones, with some missing. There are around 140,000 clones in the sample; roughly 89% occur only once, and 4% to 6.5% lies in the top ten. Sequences were obtained from PBMCs. The chain employs TRBV5-1 and TRBJ1-1; the D gene is possibly TRBD1 (6 bases). This sequence was found in a woman aged 25 to 39 in good health and CMV-seronegative. CDR3 in amino acids: CASSLLGGNDEAFF. CDR3 bases: TGCGCCAGCAGCTTGTTAGGGGGAAACGATGAAGCTTTCTTT. Filled out from reference TRBV5-1 and TRBJ1-1, the complete variable domain reads KAGVTQTPRYLIKTRGQQVTLSCSPISGHRSVSWYQQTPGQGLQFLFEYFSETQRNKGNFPGRFSGRQFSNSRSEMNVSTLELGDSALYLCASSLLGGNDEAFFGQGTRLTVV.